Listed below are T cell receptor beta chains from one sample, sequenced in a study of radiation and T cells in renal cell carcinoma. Sequenced by immunoSEQ multiplex PCR; TCRdb stores in-frame clones only, minus some. The sample holds 50,000 to 65,000 clones, about 74% seen once. Source: blood, taken from a patient whose treatment included radiotherapy and nephrectomy. Receptor source: a man between 60 and 70 years old with renal cell carcinoma. Both conserved end residues are part of each CDR3. A D gene is named only where the DNA matches it firmly. Size is stated for part of the rows, as once, few or many counts, or as a class when the clone is expanded.

V	size	J	length	D	DNA	CDR3
TRBV6-5	few	TRBJ1-1	15	TRBD1	TGTGCCAGCGGAGGGCGGACAGGGGAGAGCGCTGAAGCTTTCTTT	CASGGRTGESAEAFF
TRBV7-2	.	TRBJ2-5	15	TRBD2	TGTGCCAGCAGATTTGTGGCGGGGGGACAAGAGACCCAGTACTTC	CASRFVAGGQETQYF
TRBV5-1	.	TRBJ2-1	14	.	TGCGCCAGCAGCCCCTCTCTTGGAAACAATGAGCAGTTCTTC	CASSPSLGNNEQFF
TRBV5-8	.	TRBJ2-3	16	.	TGTGCCAGCAGCATACCCAGCGGGCCTAGCACAGATACGCAGTATTTT	CASSIPSGPSTDTQYF
TRBV30	few	TRBJ1-1	13	.	TGTGCCTGGACAGCTAGGTTGGACACTGAAGCTTTCTTT	CAWTARLDTEAFF
TRBV29-1	once	TRBJ2-1	15	TRBD2	TGCAGCGTTGAAAAACGGCTAGCGGGGTCTAATGAGCAGTTCTTC	CSVEKRLAGSNEQFF
TRBV9	.	TRBJ2-2	15	.	TGTGCCAGTCCAATGAGGGGAGTGGTACGCCGGGAGCTGTTTTTT	CASPMRGVVRRELFF
TRBV6-6	once	TRBJ1-1	13	.	TGTGCCAGCAGTTCTGCTTCGTGGGCTGAAGCTTTCTTT	CASSSASWAEAFF
TRBV5-7	.	TRBJ1-5	16	TRBD1	TGTGCCAGCAGCCCCCAGGTGGGACAGACCAATCAGCCCCAGCATTTT	CASSPQVGQTNQPQHF
TRBV6-5	.	TRBJ2-3	14	TRBD2	TGTGCCAGCAGGCCGGGACTAGCTACAAAGACGCAGTATTTT	CASRPGLATKTQYF